The 15 T cell receptor beta chains in this list originate from one sample, sequenced in a study of shared clonotypes between healthy human individuals. TCRdb keeps only in-frame clones here, not all; method: immunoSEQ multiplex PCR. This sample has around 2,000,000 clones, with over 85% found just once. The material sequenced was naive CD4+ T cells sorted from blood. This sample's subset: CD45RA+ positively selected. The source of these receptors is a man aged 18-30 years in good health.

The chain has TRBV7-6 and TRBJ1-3; 8 positions match TRBD1. Trimming cost V 4 bases and J 4 bases; bases outside gene matches: 9. This CDR3 spans 16 amino acids. Looked up from germline, CDR1 is SGHVS and CDR2 is FNYEAQ. CDR3 region: CASSSTGQGSGNTIYF. DNA of the CDR3: TGTGCCAGCAGCTCTACCGGACAGGGCAGCGGAAACACCATATATTTT.

This clone was observed once. The sample carries other DNA sequences with the same CDR3. V usage is TRBV9 and J usage is TRBJ2-3, with D unclear. The CDR3 runs 12 residues. Germline assignment: CDR1 SGDLS and CDR2 YYNGEE. Trimming removed 4 bases at V and 6 bases at J, with 9 bases between. The CDR3, as DNA: TGTGCCAGCAGCCTGAGTGGGGATACGCAGTATTTT. Amino acids: CASSLSGDTQYF.

The count of this clone is one. The rearrangement links TRBV6-1 to TRBJ2-7, with 8 positions matching TRBD2. CDR3 length: 15 amino acids. The V segment lost 0 bases and the J segment 1 base; nucleotides outside the gene matches: 2. Per the germline V gene, CDR1 is MNHNS and CDR2 is SASEGT. DNA for the CDR3: TGTGCCAGCAGTGAAGCACTAGCGGCGTCCTACGAGCAGTACTTC. Its protein product is CASSEALAASYEQYF.

The rearrangement links TRBV19 to TRBJ1-3, with a tentative D call TRBD1 (6 bases). The length of the CDR3 is 13 residues. V was clipped by 11 bases and J by 2 bases, with 13 bases between them. Looked up from germline, CDR1 is LNHDA and CDR2 is SQIVND (reference sequence). The CDR3, as DNA: TGTGCCGCAGGGGAGAGTGCTGGAAACACCATATATTTT. It encodes CAAGESAGNTIYF.

This chain connects TRBV4-1 to TRBJ2-3; no clear D. Deletions cut 0 bases from V and 8 bases from J, with 6 bases between. The CDR3 covers 12 residues. Per the germline V gene, CDR1 is MGHRA and CDR2 is YSYEKL. DNA for the CDR3: TGCGCCAGCAGCCAAGAAGTTGCTACGCAGTATTTT. Encoded protein: CASSQEVATQYF.

The CDR3 protein is CASGGRTGAYNEQFF. DNA of the CDR3: TGTGCCAGCGGGGGGCGGACTGGAGCTTACAATGAGCAGTTCTTC. The genes are TRBV5-6 and TRBJ2-1; D might be TRBD1 or TRBD2, each matching 6 bases. V lost 7 bases to trimming and J lost 4 bases, with 18 bases between them. CDR3 size: 15 residues. CDR1 and CDR2 from the germline V gene are SGHDT and YYEEEE.

This chain uses TRBV6-1 with TRBJ2-1, with 10 bases fitting TRBD2. V was pared by 7 bases and J by 6 bases, with 9 bases of the junction left unmatched. This CDR3 is built from 15 residues. Germline V gene lookup returns CDR1 MNHNS and CDR2 SASEGT. The CDR3 reads CASTDTSGIRNEQFF. CDR3 nucleotide sequence: TGTGCCAGCACCGACACTAGCGGGATTCGCAATGAGCAGTTCTTC.

V and J are TRBV5-4 and TRBJ2-7; the match to TRBD2 covers 8 bases. Germline CDR1 SGHNT, CDR2 YYREEE (reference sequence). The CDR3 runs 14 residues. V shed 2 bases and J 2 bases; nucleotides not matched to a gene: 3. This chain's CDR3 is CASSFGAGAYEQYF. The CDR3 DNA sequence: TGTGCCAGCAGCTTTGGAGCGGGGGCCTACGAGCAGTACTTC.

V usage is TRBV27 and J usage is TRBJ2-7, with D possibly being TRBD2 (6 bases). Germline V CDR1 and CDR2: MNHEY, SMNVEV (reference sequence). CDR3 size: 13 residues. Trimming shortened V by 10 bases and J by 3 bases, and 16 bases separated the two germline ends. CDR3 coding DNA: TGTGCCACCTCCGGGGCGGGGTACTACGAGCAGTACTTC. Its protein product is CATSGAGYYEQYF.

This chain uses TRBV11-2 with TRBJ1-1; D uncertain. The ends were cut back, 0 bases at V and 5 bases at J, with 16 bases in the middle. CDR1 and CDR2 from the germline V gene are SGHAT and FQNNGV. This CDR3 is 16 amino acids long. This CDR3 reads CASSLDRTSLGTEAFF. DNA for the CDR3: TGTGCCAGCAGCTTAGATAGGACCTCACTGGGGACTGAAGCTTTCTTT.

This rearrangement joins TRBV7-2 to TRBJ2-7; possibly TRBD1 for D (6 bases). The ends were cut back, 1 base at V and 2 bases at J, with 9 bases in the middle. The germline V gene encodes CDR1 SGHTA and CDR2 FQGNSA. This CDR3 has 14 amino acids. The CDR3: CASSLEPGAYEQYF. CDR3 nucleotide sequence: TGTGCCAGCAGCTTAGAACCAGGGGCCTACGAGCAGTACTTC.

The chain couples TRBV11-2 to TRBJ2-4, with 7 positions matching TRBD2. The J segment lost 8 bases and the V segment lost 2 bases, leaving 15 bases of the junction unmatched. CDR3 size: 17 residues. Germline loops: CDR1 SGHAT, CDR2 FQNNGV. The CDR3 region has the DNA TGTGCCAGCAGCTTAAATTCAGCCACCAGGGCGGGGGACATTCAGTACTTC. It translates to CASSLNSATRAGDIQYF.

V usage is TRBV6-5 and J usage is TRBJ1-4; 9 bases map to TRBD1. With 6 bases clipped from V and 8 bases from J, the junction kept 7 bases outside the gene matches. Germline V gives CDR1 MNHEY, CDR2 SVGAGI. The CDR3 extends over 14 amino acids. In DNA form, the CDR3 reads TGTGCCAGCAGGGTAGGGACAGGGCTAGAAAAACTGTTTTTT. Translation gives CASRVGTGLEKLFF.

The chain has TRBV5-1 and TRBJ1-6; D unresolved. The CDR3 is 14 residues long. Looked up from germline, CDR1 is SGHRS and CDR2 is YFSETQ. V was shortened by 0 bases and J by 13 bases, with 14 bases between the two germline ends. CDR3 nucleotide sequence: TGCGCCAGCAGCTTGGAGGTCCTGAAGTCCCCCCTCCACTTT. It is translated as CASSLEVLKSPLHF. The entire variable domain, with the rest obtained from reference TRBV5-1 and TRBJ1-6, is as follows: KAGVTQTPRYLIKTRGQQVTLSCSPISGHRSVSWYQQTPGQGLQFLFEYFSETQRNKGNFPGRFSGRQFSNSRSEMNVSTLELGDSALYLCASSLEVLKSPLHFGNGTRLTVT.

This chain connects TRBV30 to TRBJ1-6; maybe TRBD1 (5 bases). CDR1 is GTSNPN and CDR2 is SVGIG in the germline V gene (reference sequence). The ends were cut back, 3 bases at V and 11 bases at J, with 14 bases in the middle. This CDR3 contains 13 residues. Here the CDR3 DNA reads TGTGCCTGGAGGGCGGGGGAGGAGGCACCCCTCCACTTT. Translating it yields CAWRAGEEAPLHF.